This T cell receptor beta chain was identified in a study of T cell responses to AZD1222 COVID-19 vaccine listed by TCRdb under 2021. As for the study more broadly: A total of 230 to 250 trial participants underwent TCR sequencing, of whom 200 to 220 had received two doses of AZD1222 and 26 had received two doses of the MenACWY control vaccine. Trial participants were enrolled by age into subgroups of 18-55, 56-69 and 70-plus years, and around 150, 29 and 61 TCR-sequenced participants, respectively, were included in these subgroups. Overall results and qualifications from the work: Epitopes outside the regions mutated in the B.1.351 and B.1.1.7 variants were reportedly recognized by nearly half of the unique spike-specific TCRs. Conclusions about previously exposed vaccinees are limited because only five or six AZD1222 recipients were SARS-CoV-2 seropositive at baseline. Participants were mostly white British and included more females than males, and it was suggested by the authors that clonal diversity may have been underestimated. Because no day 14 peak-response samples were available, the repertoires could be characterized only after the peak T cell response. A significant rise in spike-specific TCR breadth and depth was observed after two AZD1222 doses relative to day 0 and relative to MenACWY recipients. Vaccine-associated CD4 TCRs spanned the whole spike protein, with dominant responses in regions 160-218 and 743-854. In the small 56-69-year group, the increase in depth fell short of significance, most likely because of low power.

Relative to germline, V is 0 bases shorter and J is 7 bases shorter, with 16 bases between their ends. The germline V gene (reference sequence) sets CDR1 to GTSNPN and CDR2 to SVGIG. The CDR3 holds 14 amino acids from the cysteine to the phenylalanine. Solely the CDR3 DNA is kept, with 42 bases framed from the first base. The table lists this clone with a few counts. The antigen it binds to is not known. Base qualities were left out, and no much larger clone turns up one base away. The CDR3 regions of human TCRbeta chains were analyzed by immunosequencing. Concerning the study's data processing: TCRs in the repertoires were compared against a reference library of SARS-CoV-2-specific TCRs that had been generated with the MIRA antigen-specificity platform. Breadth was defined as the fraction of unique TCRs that were SARS-CoV-2-associated. Depth was defined as the fraction of total T cells that were SARS-CoV-2-associated. Each spike-specific TCR was assigned to its reactive spike region and to a CD4 or CD8 class using the MIRA data. Log10-transformed breadth and depth values were compared by one-way ANOVA with Sidak's multiple comparisons tests. TCRdb retrieved this table from immuneACCESS and kept in-frame rearrangements only. Not all clones are present; in checked studies, unresolved V genes account for under half, and no reason is known for the remainder. V and J calls and clone size follow that table, whereas D and trimming were derived from the DNA. The sample contains tens of thousands of clones, about nine tenths of them found a single time. The top ten clones comprise approximately 1.3% of the sample.

What the time point label conveys for this sample: about 28 days (+/-7) after the second vaccine dose. Because spike-specific TCR depth and breadth did not differ between the two schedules, AZD1222 recipients who got a second dose at roughly 4 weeks were pooled with those who got a second dose at roughly 12 weeks. Vaccinee samples came from UK trials COV001 and COV002, including a single-blind randomized controlled phase 2/3 trial of AZD1222 (ChAdOx1 nCoV-19) in healthy adults. For TCRbeta chain sequencing, PBMC samples were collected from trial participants at day 0 and at day 28 after the second dose.

Material: peripheral blood, obtained 28 days after the second AZD1222 dose. The TCR originated in an adult who received the AZD1222 COVID-19 vaccine. The chain was built from TRBV30 and TRBJ2-7, with TRBD2 as a weak D call on 6 bases. The CDR3 region: CAWSVWSPEGEQYF. The base sequence is TGTGCCTGGAGTGTATGGTCCCCGGAGGGGGAGCAGTACTTC.